Below are 14 T cell receptor beta chains sequenced from a single sample in a study of blood T cell repertoires in COVID-19. The repertoire was sequenced with immunoSEQ multiplex PCR; TCRdb's copy has only in-frame clones and lacks some. Here the sample spans more than 150,000 clones, roughly 87% being singletons. Sequences were obtained from PBMCs or T cells enriched from blood (not recorded which). All receptors come from a woman in her 30s who had recovered from COVID-19.

The chain links TRBV3-1 (or the pseudogene TRBV3-2) to TRBJ1-5; 10 bases are a match to TRBD1. Germline CDR1 LGHDT, CDR2 YNNKEL (reference sequence). This CDR3 has 17 amino acids. The J segment lost 3 bases and the V segment lost 2 bases, leaving 7 bases of the junction unmatched. CDR3 in amino acids: CASSQIPGQGINQPQHF. In DNA, the CDR3 is TGTGCCAGCAGCCAAATACCGGGACAGGGGATCAATCAGCCCCAGCATTTT.

This clone was found a few times. CDR3 in amino acids: CAGEGRGGNSPLHF. Written as DNA, the CDR3 is TGTGCCGGGGAAGGGAGGGGAGGGAATTCACCCCTCCACTTT. The V and J genes are TRBV28 and TRBJ1-6, with D perhaps TRBD1 (5 bases). Per germline, CDR1 MDHEN and CDR2 SYDVKM. This CDR3 comprises 14 residues. V lost 11 bases and J lost 7, with 18 bases in between.

The chain recombines TRBV4-2 with TRBJ1-1; D not resolved. Germline CDR1 LGHNA, CDR2 YNFKEQ. V dropped 0 bases and J dropped 2 bases, with 7 bases sitting between them. CDR3 size: 14 residues. CDR3 bases: TGTGCCAGCAGCCAAGACAGATTCAACACTGAAGCTTTCTTT. This encodes CASSQDRFNTEAFF.

The gene calls are TRBV19 and TRBJ1-1; D is possibly TRBD1 (5 bases). Germline values: CDR1 LNHDA, CDR2 SQIVND (reference sequence). Trimming shortened V by 0 bases and J by 3 bases, and 8 bases separated the two germline ends. This CDR3 is 14 amino acids long. CDR3 region: CASSIEGVDTEAFF. DNA of the CDR3: TGTGCCAGTAGTATAGAAGGGGTGGACACTGAAGCTTTCTTT.

The gene calls are TRBV5-1 and TRBJ2-7; D remains ambiguous. Looked up from germline, CDR1 is SGHRS and CDR2 is YFSETQ. The CDR3 has 13 amino acids. With 3 bases removed from V and 2 bases from J, the gap between germline ends came to 9 bases. Written as DNA, the CDR3 is TGCGCCAGCAGCTCCCTCGACACCTACGAGCAGTACTTC. Encoded protein: CASSSLDTYEQYF.

The chain couples TRBV21-1 to TRBJ1-5; TRBD1 reflects the table's D call only, with no check against the DNA. TRBV21-1 is shown as a pseudogene. The CDR3 totals 16 residues. The CDR3 protein is CASITRLAGGNQPQHF. CDR3 in DNA: TGTGCCAGTATAACCCGATTGGCAGGGGGGAATCAGCCCCAGCATTTT.

This rearrangement joins TRBV24-1 to TRBJ1-1, with D uncertain. Germline V gives CDR1 KGHDR, CDR2 SFDVKD. The CDR3 is 13 residues long. V shed 8 bases and J shed 4 bases, with 13 bases lying between them. CDR3 amino acids: CATTGSQSTEAFF. The CDR3 nucleotides are TGTGCCACCACGGGGTCCCAGAGCACTGAAGCTTTCTTT.

The chain recombines TRBV4-2 with TRBJ1-2; D may be TRBD1 (5 bases). Germline V gene lookup returns CDR1 LGHNA and CDR2 YNFKEQ. The CDR3 extends over 15 amino acids. V lost 3 bases and J lost 1, with 12 bases in between. DNA for the CDR3: TGTGCCAGCAGCCATTCAGACAGACTTAACTATGGCTACACCTTC. Amino acids: CASSHSDRLNYGYTF.

The V call is TRBV7-3, the J call TRBJ2-1; TRBD2 matches 13 bases. The CDR3 is made up of 16 amino acids. The V gene's germline CDR1 is SGHTA and CDR2 FQGTGA. The V gene end was trimmed by 1 base and the J gene end by 10 bases; junction bases not matched to a gene: 7. The CDR3 coding sequence is TGTGCCAGCAGCTTAATGGCGGGACTAGCGGGGACGGAGCAGTTCTTC. This encodes CASSLMAGLAGTEQFF.

This chain joins TRBV6-1 and TRBJ1-2, with D uncertain. The CDR3 is 14 residues long. Germline loops: CDR1 MNHNS, CDR2 SASEGT. V was trimmed by 0 bases and J by 4 bases, leaving 9 bases between them. DNA for the CDR3: TGTGCCAGCAGTGAAGCGCTAGTAGCCTATGGCTACACCTTC. Protein sequence: CASSEALVAYGYTF.

The V call is TRBV30, the J call TRBJ1-5, with unresolved D. Germline CDR1 and CDR2: GTSNPN and SVGIG (reference sequence). V lost 2 bases to trimming and J lost 0 bases, with 5 bases between them. The CDR3 is 13 amino acids. CDR3 sequence reads: CAWSPNSNQPQHF. The CDR3 nucleotides are TGTGCCTGGAGTCCAAATAGCAATCAGCCCCAGCATTTT.

The genes are TRBV4-2 and TRBJ2-1; D is unclear. Trimming left V 3 bases short and J 0 bases short, with 12 bases between. The CDR3 totals 16 residues. Germline lookup yields CDR1 LGHNA and CDR2 YNFKEQ. The CDR3 DNA follows: TGTGCCAGCAGCCAGGGTGACCCAGGCTCCTACAATGAGCAGTTCTTC. This codes for CASSQGDPGSYNEQFF.

The DNA of the CDR3 is TGTGCCAGCAGACGCCCGGGACAGTCAATCTATGGCTACACCTTC. It translates to CASRRPGQSIYGYTF. J is TRBJ1-2 and V is TRBV6-5, with TRBD1 identical over 7 bases. Germline assignment: CDR1 MNHEY and CDR2 SVGAGI. V lost 6 bases to trimming and J lost 4 bases; unmatched junction nucleotides: 11. The CDR3 spans 15 residues.

This chain connects TRBV5-4 to TRBJ2-5; D possibly corresponds to TRBD1 (6 bases). Germline values: CDR1 SGHNT, CDR2 YYREEE (reference sequence). With 5 bases removed from V and 2 bases from J, the gap between germline ends came to 13 bases. This CDR3 spans 14 amino acids. The CDR3 nucleotides read TGTGCCAGCAGTGCCGGACAGAAGCAAGAGACCCAGTACTTC. It specifies CASSAGQKQETQYF. Full variable domain (missing parts from reference TRBV5-4 and TRBJ2-5): ETGVTQSPTHLIKTRGQQVTLRCSSQSGHNTVSWYQQALGQGPQFIFQYYREEENGRGNFPPRFSGLQFPNYSSELNVNALELDDSALYLCASSAGQKQETQYFGPGTRLLVL.